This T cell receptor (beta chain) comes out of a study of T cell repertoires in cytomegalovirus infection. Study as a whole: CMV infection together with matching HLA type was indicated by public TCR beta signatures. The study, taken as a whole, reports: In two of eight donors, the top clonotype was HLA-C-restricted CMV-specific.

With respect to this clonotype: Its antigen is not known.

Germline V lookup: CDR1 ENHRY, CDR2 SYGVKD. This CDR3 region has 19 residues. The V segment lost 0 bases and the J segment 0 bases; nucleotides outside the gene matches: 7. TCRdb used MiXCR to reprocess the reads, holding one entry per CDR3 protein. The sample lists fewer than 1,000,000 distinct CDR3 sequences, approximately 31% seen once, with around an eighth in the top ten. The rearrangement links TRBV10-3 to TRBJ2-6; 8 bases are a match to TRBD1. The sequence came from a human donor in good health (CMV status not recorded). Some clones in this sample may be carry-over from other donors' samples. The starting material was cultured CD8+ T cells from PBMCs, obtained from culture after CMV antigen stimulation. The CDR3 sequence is CAISESRDRLYSGANVLTF. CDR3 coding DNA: TGTGCCATCAGTGAGTCGAGGGACAGGCTTTACTCTGGGGCCAACGTCCTGACTTTC.